The present TCR beta chain was sequenced within a study of response to subunit inactivated influenza vaccine. Study results and limitations: Each seasonal flu vaccination may recruit only limited new T cells, authors suggested.

This clonotype was seen a handful of times. No antigen is known for it. TCRdb re-derived calls from the RT-PCR reads in MiXCR, one entry per CDR3 protein. Of 590,000 or so distinct CDR3 sequences in the sample, 12% to 15% were seen once. The trim removed 1 base at V and 1 base at J, leaving 3 bases unmatched. Germline values: CDR1 SGHRS, CDR2 YFSETQ. The CDR3 is made up of 15 amino acids. This clonotype was sampled from a man between 50 and 59 years old who received an inactivated influenza vaccine. The sample was PBMCs from blood, taken around two weeks before vaccination. V gene TRBV5-1 combines with J gene TRBJ2-3; 7 bases are shared with TRBD1. In nucleotides, the CDR3 is TGCGCCAGCAGCTTGCCGGGACAGCGCACAGATACGCAGTATTTT. Protein: CASSLPGQRTDTQYF.